The 30 T cell receptor beta chains below were found in one sample sequenced in a study of OX40 agonist ivuxolimab in advanced cancers. Sequencing was performed with immunoSEQ multiplex PCR; in TCRdb, only in-frame clones are kept and a portion is missing. The table includes tens of thousands of clones, about 87% detected once. The starting material was CD4+ or CD8+ T cells sorted from blood, obtained in a trial of the OX40 agonist ivuxolimab. These receptors originate from an adult with an advanced solid tumor such as melanoma, head and neck, liver or kidney cancer.

The rearrangement uses TRBV18 and TRBJ1-1, with a tentative D call TRBD1 (6 bases). Germline V gene data show CDR1 as KGHSH and CDR2 as LQKENI. With 6 bases removed from V and 3 bases from J, the gap between germline ends came to 8 bases. The CDR3 extends over 12 amino acids. CDR3 loop: CASSKGDTEAFF. Here the CDR3 DNA reads TGTGCCAGCTCCAAGGGGGACACTGAAGCTTTCTTT. Full variable domain (remainder filled in from reference TRBV18 and TRBJ1-1): NAGVMQNPRHLVRRRGQEARLRCSPMKGHSHVYWYRQLPEEGLKFMVYLQKENIIDESGMPKERFSAEFPKEGPSILRIQQVVRGDSAAYFCASSKGDTEAFFGQGTRLTVV.

The V call is TRBV27, the J call TRBJ1-4; D call uncertain. The CDR3 runs to 13 residues. V was shortened by 2 bases and J by 11 bases, with 12 bases between the two germline ends. Germline CDR1 and CDR2: MNHEY and SMNVEV (reference sequence). CDR3 region: CASSLVYLDKLFF. Here the CDR3 DNA reads TGTGCCAGCAGTTTAGTGTACCTGGATAAACTGTTTTTT.

This rearrangement joins TRBV19 to TRBJ2-1; 9 nucleotides match TRBD1. The CDR3 loop spans 12 amino acids. Germline V gene data show CDR1 as LNHDA and CDR2 as SQIVND (reference sequence). V shed 6 bases and J 15 bases; nucleotides not matched to a gene: 9. The CDR3 DNA sequence: TGTGCCAGTAGCATCTCCGGGACAGGGCGGTTCTTC. As protein: CASSISGTGRFF.

This clone occurred a few times. This chain uses TRBV29-1 with TRBJ2-7; 9 bases match TRBD1. V was clipped by 6 bases and J by 6 bases; unmatched bases: 6. Germline V gene lookup returns CDR1 SQVTM and CDR2 ANQGSEA. CDR3 length: 12 residues. The CDR3 here is CSVGTGKGEQYF. CDR3 DNA: TGCAGCGTCGGGACAGGGAAAGGCGAGCAGTACTTC.

This rearrangement joins TRBV4-1 to TRBJ1-1, with D maybe TRBD1 (6 bases). Germline V lookup: CDR1 MGHRA, CDR2 YSYEKL. V lost 4 bases, J lost 7 bases, and 22 bases lay in between. The CDR3 extends over 16 amino acids. CDR3 DNA sequence: TGCGCCAGCAGCCTATCCCGAAGGACAGATCAAGTTGAAGCTTTCTTT. It specifies CASSLSRRTDQVEAFF.

This chain links TRBV5-1 with TRBJ2-2; D call uncertain. Germline-derived CDR1 and CDR2 are SGHRS and YFSETQ. The V end was cut by 0 bases, the J end by 4 bases, with 7 bases between. This CDR3 has 14 amino acids. The CDR3 coding sequence is TGCGCCAGCAGCTTGGTCCCGGGCACCGGGGAGCTGTTTTTT. Its protein is CASSLVPGTGELFF.

The chain uses TRBV19 and TRBJ1-1, with 8 positions matching TRBD1. CDR3 length equals 17 residues. The V gene end was trimmed by 3 bases and the J gene end by 0 bases; junction bases not matched to a gene: 9. Germline V CDR1 and CDR2: LNHDA, SQIVND (reference sequence). The CDR3 loop reads CASSIYPGTGMNTEAFF. The CDR3 DNA is TGTGCCAGTAGTATCTATCCCGGGACAGGTATGAACACTGAAGCTTTCTTT.

The gene calls are TRBV11-2 and TRBJ2-3; 8 nucleotides match TRBD2. The germline gives CDR1 SGHAT, CDR2 FQNNGV. The J segment lost 0 bases and the V segment lost 3 bases, leaving 11 bases of the junction unmatched. This CDR3 region has 18 residues. CDR3 residues: CASSLRRIERGSTDTQYF. For the CDR3, the DNA is TGTGCCAGCAGCTTGAGACGTATCGAGCGGGGGAGCACAGATACGCAGTATTTT. The variable domain in full, with the rest retrieved from reference TRBV11-2 and TRBJ2-3, is EAGVAQSPRYKIIEKRQSVAFWCNPISGHATLYWYQQILGQGPKLLIQFQNNGVVDDSQLPKDRFSAERLKGVDSTLKIQPAKLEDSAVYLCASSLRRIERGSTDTQYFGPGTRLTVL.

Comment on this clone: An end of the junction differs from the germline gene, which may be a read error. The chain employs TRBV7-7 and TRBJ2-3; 7 bases fit TRBD2. Looked up from germline, CDR1 is SSHAT and CDR2 is FNYEAQ (reference sequence). This CDR3 comprises 14 residues. CDR3 sequence (DNA): TGTGCTAGCAGCACAGGACTAGACACAGATACGCAGTATTTT. It translates to CASSTGLDTDTQYF.

V is TRBV7-2 and J is TRBJ2-6; D not resolved. V was trimmed by 4 bases and J by 0 bases, leaving 4 bases between them. Germline CDR1 is SGHTA and CDR2 is FQGNSA. This CDR3 spans 14 amino acids. CDR3 region: CASSSTSGANVLTF. The CDR3 DNA reads TGTGCCAGCAGCTCCACCTCTGGGGCCAACGTCCTGACTTTC. Full variable domain (rest looked up from reference TRBV7-2 and TRBJ2-6): GAGVSQSPSNKVTEKGKDVELRCDPISGHTALYWYRQSLGQGLEFLIYFQGNSAPDKSGLPSDRFSAERTGGSVSTLTIQRTQQEDSAVYLCASSSTSGANVLTFGAGSRLTVL.

The V and J genes are TRBV11-3 and TRBJ2-1, with D hard to call. CDR1 is SGHNT and CDR2 is YENEEA in the germline V gene. The ends were cut back, 5 bases at V and 0 bases at J, with 11 bases in the middle. This CDR3 is 15 amino acids long. The DNA of the CDR3 is TGTGCCAGCAGCACCCATAGGAGCTCCTACAATGAGCAGTTCTTC. Translated, it gives CASSTHRSSYNEQFF.

The V and J genes are TRBV7-3 and TRBJ2-1; 9 bases align to TRBD1. Looked up from germline, CDR1 is SGHTA and CDR2 is FQGTGA. The CDR3 has 15 residues. The trim removed 4 bases at V and 8 bases at J, leaving 9 bases unmatched. The CDR3 sequence: CASSSGQGKNYEQFF. The CDR3 coding sequence is TGTGCCAGCAGCTCGGGACAGGGAAAGAATTATGAGCAGTTCTTC.

V and J are TRBV6-6 and TRBJ1-2; D is unclear. Per the germline V gene, CDR1 is MNHNY and CDR2 is SVGAGI (reference sequence). Trimming removed 2 bases from V and 5 bases from J, with 9 bases in between. CDR3 length: 13 amino acids. The CDR3 sequence is CASSYDVLYGYTF. The CDR3 bases are TGTGCCAGCAGTTACGATGTGCTATATGGCTACACCTTC.

The gene calls are TRBV18 and TRBJ2-1; no definite D call. The length of the CDR3 is 13 residues. Germline V gene sequence: CDR1 KGHSH, CDR2 LQKENI. With 5 bases removed from V and 0 bases from J, the gap between germline ends came to 5 bases. CDR3 in amino acids: CASSESSYNEQFF. In DNA, the CDR3 is TGTGCCAGCTCAGAGAGCTCCTACAATGAGCAGTTCTTC.

J is TRBJ2-1 and V is TRBV6-1; tentatively, D is TRBD1 (7 bases). The CDR3 has 16 residues. V was pared by 1 base and J by 7 bases, with 17 bases between. CDR1 and CDR2 (germline): MNHNS, SASEGT. The CDR3 is CASSEGPAGGLNEQFF. The CDR3 DNA sequence: TGTGCCAGCAGTGAAGGACCCGCAGGGGGGTTGAATGAGCAGTTCTTC.

The chain recombines TRBV19 with TRBJ2-1, with TRBD2 matching over 7 bases. Losses at the gene ends were 1 base for V and 0 bases for J; bases not matched to a gene: 3. The germline gives CDR1 LNHDA, CDR2 SQIVND (reference sequence). The CDR3 covers 16 residues. CDR3 sequence: CASSIAGGSSYNEQFF. The CDR3 region has the DNA TGTGCCAGTAGTATAGCGGGAGGCAGCTCCTACAATGAGCAGTTCTTC. Full variable domain (missing parts from reference TRBV19 and TRBJ2-1): DGGITQSPKYLFRKEGQNVTLSCEQNLNHDAMYWYRQDPGQGLRLIYYSQIVNDFQKGDIAEGYSVSREKKESFPLTVTSAQKNPTAFYLCASSIAGGSSYNEQFFGPGTRLTVL.

The chain recombines TRBV7-2 with TRBJ1-1; D remains ambiguous. V lost 1 base, J lost 0 bases, and 3 bases lay in between. This CDR3 has 13 amino acids. The germline CDR1 and CDR2 sequences are SGHTA and FQGNSA. The CDR3, as DNA: TGTGCCAGCAGCTTAGATCTGAACACTGAAGCTTTCTTT. Its protein product is CASSLDLNTEAFF.

The V call is TRBV5-1, the J call TRBJ2-7, with D possibly TRBD1 on 5 matching bases. The CDR3 runs 14 residues. V lost 0 bases and J lost 3, with 10 bases in between. CDR1 is SGHRS and CDR2 is YFSETQ in the germline V gene. CDR3 DNA sequence: TGCGCCAGCAGCTTGGCACAGGCCGACTACGAGCAGTACTTC. This codes for CASSLAQADYEQYF.

CDR3 in DNA: TGTGCCAGCAGCTTCCGGGACAGGAACACTGAAGCTTTCTTT. Translating it yields CASSFRDRNTEAFF. The chain carries TRBV7-2 and TRBJ1-1; TRBD1 matches at 7 bases. Germline V gene sequence: CDR1 SGHTA, CDR2 FQGNSA. The junction had 2 bases not matched to a gene; V was cut back by 3 bases and J by 1 base. This CDR3 is built from 14 residues.

The rearrangement links TRBV10-3 to TRBJ2-1; 9 bases agree with TRBD2. The CDR3 runs 13 residues. Germline-derived CDR1 and CDR2 are ENHRY and SYGVKD. The ends lost 10 bases at V and 6 bases at J; junction bases unmatched: 7. CDR3 bases: TGTGCCACCCTTGAGCGGGAGGTCAATGAGCAGTTCTTC. This encodes CATLEREVNEQFF.

This clone was found a few times. J is TRBJ1-5 and V is TRBV19, with D uncertain. The CDR3 loop spans 15 amino acids. V was clipped by 5 bases and J by 3 bases, with 14 bases between them. CDR1 is LNHDA and CDR2 is SQIVND in the germline V gene (reference sequence). DNA of the CDR3: TGTGCCAGTAGTTTTTCTTCCGGGAACAATCAGCCCCAGCATTTT. It translates to CASSFSSGNNQPQHF.

This sequence joins TRBV6-6 and TRBJ1-4, with D unclear. Germline loops: CDR1 MNHNY, CDR2 SVGAGI (reference sequence). The V and J ends lost 4 bases and 0 bases respectively, with 12 bases between them. This CDR3 spans 16 amino acids. CDR3 protein: CASSSAVGSTNEKLFF. DNA of the CDR3: TGTGCCAGCAGTTCGGCCGTAGGTTCAACTAATGAAAAACTGTTTTTT.

The chain couples TRBV7-3 to TRBJ1-2; 9 bases line up with TRBD1. Per the germline V gene, CDR1 is SGHTA and CDR2 is FQGTGA. The CDR3 extends over 15 amino acids. The junction had 4 bases not matched to a gene; V was cut back by 4 bases and J by 1 base. CDR3: CASSSTGGNNYGYTF. DNA of the CDR3: TGTGCCAGCAGCTCCACAGGGGGCAATAACTATGGCTACACCTTC. Full variable domain (outside the CDR3, taken from reference TRBV7-3 and TRBJ1-2): GAGVSQTPSNKVTEKGKYVELRCDPISGHTALYWYRQSLGQGPEFLIYFQGTGAADDSGLPNDRFFAVRPEGSVSTLKIQRTERGDSAVYLCASSSTGGNNYGYTFGSGTRLTVV.

V gene TRBV30 combines with J gene TRBJ2-4, with 8 bases matching TRBD2. CDR3 length equals 14 residues. Trimming cost V 7 bases and J 6 bases; bases outside gene matches: 11. From germline, CDR1 is GTSNPN and CDR2 SVGIG (reference sequence). This CDR3 is CASSRGGDGNIQYF. CDR3 DNA: TGTGCCTCCTCCCGGGGGGGGGACGGAAACATTCAGTACTTC.

V and J are TRBV29-1 and TRBJ2-2; 8 bases agree with TRBD2. Germline V gives CDR1 SQVTM, CDR2 ANQGSEA. J lost 6 bases, V lost 0 bases, and 9 bases had no gene match. The CDR3 extends over 16 amino acids. In DNA, the CDR3 is TGCAGCGTTGAAGAAATAGCGGGGTTGGGGGCCGGGGAGCTGTTTTTT. Translated: CSVEEIAGLGAGELFF.

This clone occurred a few times. The chain links TRBV7-3 to TRBJ2-5; D unresolved. CDR1 is SGHTA, CDR2 FQGTGA, per germline. The CDR3 sequence is 13 residues long. Trimming took 0 bases from V and 4 from J, leaving 6 bases between them. CDR3: CASSLTSSETQYF. The CDR3 bases are TGTGCCAGCAGCTTAACCTCGTCAGAGACCCAGTACTTC.

The CDR3, as DNA: TGTGCCAGCAGTCCGGTCTACGAGCAGTACTTC. It specifies CASSPVYEQYF. This chain joins TRBV2 and TRBJ2-7; D unresolved. The germline CDR1 and CDR2 sequences are SNHLY and FYNNEI. The CDR3 totals 11 residues. V was cut by 5 bases and J by 3 bases, with 5 bases left in between.

J is TRBJ1-2 and V is TRBV5-1; the match to TRBD1 covers 7 bases. This CDR3 comprises 14 residues. Trimming cost V 4 bases and J 7 bases; bases outside gene matches: 10. From germline, CDR1 is SGHRS and CDR2 YFSETQ. Here the CDR3 reads CASSAIGSGGGYTF. CDR3 in DNA: TGCGCCAGCAGCGCAATTGGTTCAGGGGGTGGCTACACCTTC. Complete variable domain (other parts from reference TRBV5-1 and TRBJ1-2): KAGVTQTPRYLIKTRGQQVTLSCSPISGHRSVSWYQQTPGQGLQFLFEYFSETQRNKGNFPGRFSGRQFSNSRSEMNVSTLELGDSALYLCASSAIGSGGGYTFGSGTRLTVV.

The CDR3 DNA reads as TGTGCCAGCATCATAAGGTACAGGCGGGGCACTGAAGCTTTCTTT. Amino acids: CASIIRYRRGTEAFF. The chain employs TRBV6-6 and TRBJ1-1, with D possibly being TRBD1 (5 bases). CDR3 length: 15 amino acids. Germline values: CDR1 MNHNY, CDR2 SVGAGI (reference sequence). V shed 7 bases and J shed 4 bases, with 19 bases lying between them.

V gene TRBV7-6 combines with J gene TRBJ2-2; D is unresolved. V shed 2 bases and J shed 0 bases, with 13 bases lying between them. The CDR3 runs 17 residues. CDR1 and CDR2 (germline): SGHVS, FNYEAQ. The CDR3 DNA sequence: TGTGCCAGCAGCTTAAGGGCCCCGAGTCCGAACACCGGGGAGCTGTTTTTT. Protein sequence: CASSLRAPSPNTGELFF.